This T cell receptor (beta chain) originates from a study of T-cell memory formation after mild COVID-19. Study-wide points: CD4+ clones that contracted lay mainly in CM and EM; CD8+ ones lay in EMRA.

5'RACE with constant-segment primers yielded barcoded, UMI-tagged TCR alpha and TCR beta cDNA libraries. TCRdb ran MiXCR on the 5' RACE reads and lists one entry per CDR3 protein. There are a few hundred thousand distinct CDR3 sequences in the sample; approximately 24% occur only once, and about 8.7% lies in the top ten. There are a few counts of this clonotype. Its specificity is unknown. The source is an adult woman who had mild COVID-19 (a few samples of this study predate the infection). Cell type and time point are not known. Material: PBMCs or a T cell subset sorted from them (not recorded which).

The CDR3 is CASSLESGGSTFEQYF. CDR3 DNA: TGTGCCAGCAGCTTAGAATCGGGGGGGAGTACGTTCGAGCAGTACTTC. The chain employs TRBV7-6 and TRBJ2-7; 8 bases agree with TRBD2. The CDR3 is 16 amino acids. The junction had 11 bases not matched to a gene; V was cut back by 1 base and J by 6 bases. CDR1 and CDR2 (germline): SGHVS, FNYEAQ.